Listed below are T cell receptor beta chains from one sample, sequenced in a study of cytomegalovirus exposure and HLA in healthy donors. Some clones are missing from TCRdb's copy, which holds only in-frame ones; the method was immunoSEQ multiplex PCR. The sample has roughly 60,000 clones, about 95% seen once. The sequencing input was PBMCs. These receptor sequences come from a woman between 18 and 29 years old in good health and CMV-seropositive. CDR3s include the opening cysteine and the closing phenylalanine or tryptophan. The order of the fields is J gene, D gene, V gene, CDR3 protein. A D gene is named only where the DNA matches it firmly.

>TRBJ1-6|TRBD1|TRBV7-9
CASSGQGTSPLHF
>TRBJ2-3|TRBD1|TRBV13
CASSLRDSFHLFTDTQYF
>TRBJ1-2|.|TRBV4-3
CASSPHSNYGYTF
>TRBJ1-6|.|TRBV19
CASSRLVSGDSPLHF
>TRBJ1-2|TRBD1|TRBV5-1
CASPNRGYGYTF
>TRBJ2-3|.|TRBV4-2
CASSQEGAPAIDTQYF
>TRBJ1-5|.|TRBV7-2
CASSLESGQPQHF
>TRBJ2-7|.|TRBV2
CASSEGTRGGYEQYF
>TRBJ2-7|TRBD2|TRBV9
CASSVTYSGDFLYEQYF
>TRBJ2-3|TRBD2|TRBV29-1
CSVSSGTGTDTQYF
>TRBJ2-3|.|TRBV2
CASRALDTQYF
>TRBJ2-7|.|TRBV4-1
CASSSRVTYEQYF
>TRBJ1-1|TRBD1|TRBV4-1
CASSQAQGVHTEAFF
>TRBJ2-4|TRBD1|TRBV9
CASSLGGPKNIQYF
>TRBJ2-3|TRBD2|TRBV5-1
CASSLLSGSGADTQYF
>TRBJ2-5|.|TRBV7-3
CASSLGAKETQYF
>TRBJ2-1|.|TRBV7-8
CASSFQRDKAYNEQFF
>TRBJ2-7|.|TRBV21-1
CASSIGEEIYEQYF
>TRBJ2-7|.|TRBV5-6
CASSLGGDTYEQYF
>TRBJ1-1|.|TRBV10-3
CAISELGSEAFF
>TRBJ2-1|TRBD2|TRBV10-3
CAISRTSGSSYNEQFF
>TRBJ2-5|.|TRBV6-1
CASSESYQETQYF
>TRBJ2-7|.|TRBV7-2
CASSLAVGTSYEQYF
>TRBJ2-1|.|TRBV5-6
CASSLSGEQFF
>TRBJ2-7|TRBD2|TRBV6-5
CASSAPKGGLYEQYF
>TRBJ2-7|TRBD1|TRBV5-6
CASSFGTGFGEQYF
>TRBJ2-7|.|TRBV10-1
CASSVSGHPHEQYF
>TRBJ2-2|.|TRBV5-4
CASGGRGTVLTGELFF